The entry below gives a single TCR beta chain sequence along with its context. No cognate antigen has been identified for it. Base quality data are lacking; no much larger clone is found one base away. The treatment or condition label, read with the paper, signifies: in vitro stimulation with specific CMV peptide epitopes to enrich CMV-specific T cells. TCRdb names Illumina HiSeq 1500 as the instrument used. Through fastp at Q25 and MiXCR, TCRdb rebuilt clones from the public reads, retaining in-frame beta chains. A single entry per CDR3 protein holds the most common genes and DNA from its merged rows. The sample table records 900,000 to 950,000 distinct CDR3 sequences; 25% to 40% of these occur just once. The leading ten clones occupy around an eighth of the sample. This sample stems from a study of T cell repertoires in cytomegalovirus infection (dated by TCRdb to about 2019). About the investigation overall: The peptide stimulations were aimed at well-studied HLA-B-restricted epitopes as well as recently identified HLA-C-restricted CMV epitopes, whose presentation resists viral immunomodulation. Because public TCR beta signatures pointed to carriage of CMV infection together with the matching HLA type, the HLA type of each donor mattered for the analysis.

Here is what the overall study found, with its caveats: Carriers of CMV infection plus the relevant HLA type were discriminated by the cumulative frequency of public TCR beta family members in the study cohort and in an independent roughly 370-donor cohort. In the ex vivo response, HLA-C-restricted CMV-specific TCR beta clonotypes were dominant, and in two of eight donors the single most frequent clonotype came from this HLA-C-restricted group.

Sequencing used cultured CD8+ T cells from PBMCs, obtained from culture after CMV antigen stimulation. This TCR was recovered from a human donor in good health (CMV status not recorded). Some clones in this sample may be carry-over from other donors' samples.

CDR3 region: CASSFHTIIPYFATNEKLFF. The DNA sequence reads TGTGCCAGTAGTTTCCACACCATTATCCCCTATTTCGCAACTAATGAAAAACTGTTTTTT. Rearrangement joined TRBV19 to TRBJ1-4; confidence is insufficient to name the D gene. The germline V gene (reference sequence) supplies CDR1 LNHDA and CDR2 SQIVND. Trimming costs V 5 bases and J 0 bases, and their ends lie 25 bases apart. Measured from the cysteine to the phenylalanine, the CDR3 is 20 residues long. The CDR3 DNA has 60 bases and is translated from base 1. Beyond the CDR3, the reference TRBV19 and TRBJ1-4 genes provide the residues; the full variable domain reads: DGGITQSPKYLFRKEGQNVTLSCEQNLNHDAMYWYRQDPGQGLRLIYYSQIVNDFQKGDIAEGYSVSREKKESFPLTVTSAQKNPTAFYLCASSFHTIIPYFATNEKLFFGSGTQLSVL.